One sample yielded the 23 T cell receptor beta chains listed below, sequenced in a study of T cells in Graves' hyperthyroidism and ophthalmopathy. TCR beta CDR3 regions were amplified from RNA transcripts. The study used the HTBI primer set for a first-round RT-PCR of the TCR CDR3. MiXCR, run by TCRdb on the multiplex PCR reads, gives a single entry per CDR3 protein. The sample carries 200,000 or so distinct CDR3 sequences, about 15% recorded once. Sequenced input: blood. The source is a woman in her forties or fifties with Graves' hyperthyroidism.

Many counts were recorded for this clonotype. The chain combines TRBV7-9 with TRBJ2-7, with TRBD1 matching over 7 bases. The junction had 10 bases not matched to a gene; V was cut back by 4 bases and J by 7 bases. The germline CDR1 and CDR2 sequences are SEHNR and FQNEAQ (reference sequence). The length of the CDR3 is 14 residues. The CDR3 DNA reads TGTGCCAGCAGCTCGGAACAGGGGTTTCGGGAGCAGTACTTC. Its translation: CASSSEQGFREQYF.

This clonotype was seen only a few times. This chain uses TRBV4-2 with TRBJ2-3; the match to TRBD2 covers 10 bases. The CDR3 is 14 residues long. Germline V gives CDR1 LGHNA, CDR2 YNFKEQ. The trim removed 0 bases at V and 11 bases at J, leaving 5 bases unmatched. The CDR3, as DNA: TGTGCCAGCAGCCAAGAGCCCGGGACTAGCGTGCAGTATTTT. This sequence encodes CASSQEPGTSVQYF.

V is TRBV6-1 and J is TRBJ2-7; D remains unclear. Per the germline V gene, CDR1 is MNHNS and CDR2 is SASEGT. This CDR3 region has 14 residues. Trimming left V 6 bases short and J 2 bases short, with 14 bases between. The CDR3 nucleotides are TGTGCCAGCAGGGAAACATTTCAAACCTACGAGCAGTACTTC. Its translation: CASRETFQTYEQYF.

This clonotype has only a few counts. The chain combines TRBV6-2 or TRBV6-3 with TRBJ2-1; TRBD2 matches 7 bases. CDR1 and CDR2 (germline): MNHEY, SVGEGT. The CDR3 has 17 residues. After removal of 2 bases from V and 3 bases from J, the junction contained 10 bases not matched to a gene. CDR3 nucleotides: TGTGCCAGCAGTTACCTGGTGGCAGCGGGATACTACAATGAGCAGTTCTTC. Amino acid sequence: CASSYLVAAGYYNEQFF.

This clonotype was counted only a few times. The J gene is TRBJ2-7, the V gene TRBV20-1, with 7 bases aligning to TRBD2. The length of the CDR3 is 15 residues. Germline V gene lookup returns CDR1 DFQATT and CDR2 SNEGSKA (reference sequence). V was pared by 3 bases and J by 0 bases, with 8 bases of the junction left unmatched. The chain's CDR3 is CSARPWRESSYEQYF. The CDR3 DNA follows: TGCAGTGCTAGGCCTTGGCGGGAGAGCTCCTACGAGCAGTACTTC.

This clonotype has at least ten counts. This chain links TRBV28 with TRBJ2-7; 8 nucleotides agree with TRBD2. The CDR3 length is 16 residues. Germline CDR1 MDHEN, CDR2 SYDVKM. V lost 7 bases, J lost 0 bases, and 11 bases stayed unmatched. CDR3 nucleotides: TGTGCCAGCACGCCAGCTCTAGGGACTAGCTCCTACGAGCAGTACTTC. This gives the protein CASTPALGTSSYEQYF. Variable domain in full (rest from reference TRBV28 and TRBJ2-7): DVKVTQSSRYLVKRTGEKVFLECVQDMDHENMFWYRQDPGLGLRLIYFSYDVKMKEKGDIPEGYSVSREKKERFSLILESASTNQTSMYLCASTPALGTSSYEQYFGPGTRLTVT.

The chain employs TRBV30 and TRBJ2-2; D gene ambiguous. Deletions cut 3 bases from V and 6 bases from J, with 11 bases between. CDR1 and CDR2 (germline): GTSNPN, SVGIG (reference sequence). CDR3 length: 13 amino acids. The CDR3 DNA is TGTGCCTGGAGCCTAGATTACCCCGGGGAGCTGTTTTTT. Its translation: CAWSLDYPGELFF.

V gene TRBV4-1 combines with J gene TRBJ2-3; D unresolved. Germline V gives CDR1 MGHRA, CDR2 YSYEKL. Trimming removed 2 bases from V and 4 bases from J, with 13 bases in between. The CDR3 spans 15 residues. CDR3 in amino acids: CASSQKEQIPDTQYF. CDR3 sequence (DNA): TGCGCCAGCAGCCAAAAGGAGCAGATTCCAGATACGCAGTATTTT.

There are many counts of this clonotype. The chain combines TRBV7-3 with TRBJ2-4; possibly TRBD1 or TRBD2 for D (5 bases each). CDR3 length: 13 amino acids. Germline-derived CDR1 and CDR2 are SGHTA and FQGTGA. V gave up 4 bases and J gave up 9 bases, with 13 bases separating them. CDR3: CASSSGTQSIQYF. CDR3 DNA sequence: TGTGCCAGCAGCTCCGGGACCCAAAGCATTCAGTACTTC.

This clonotype was seen at least ten times. The V call is TRBV6-5, the J call TRBJ2-5, with D uncertain. Deletions cut 0 bases from V and 5 bases from J, with 16 bases between. CDR3 length: 16 amino acids. Germline V gene sequence: CDR1 MNHEY, CDR2 SVGAGI. The CDR3 loop is CASSYSDRQLWETQYF. DNA for the CDR3: TGTGCCAGCAGTTACTCGGACCGCCAACTGTGGGAGACCCAGTACTTC.

J is TRBJ1-5 and V is TRBV4-1, with 8 nucleotides matching TRBD1. V lost 3 bases, J lost 2 bases, and 6 bases stayed unmatched. The germline gives CDR1 MGHRA, CDR2 YSYEKL. The CDR3 sequence is 16 residues long. CDR3 DNA: TGCGCCAGCAGCCAGCTACCGGGACAGGGCAATCAGCCCCAGCATTTT. This codes for CASSQLPGQGNQPQHF.

This clonotype was seen ten or more times. The gene calls are TRBV6-5 and TRBJ1-6; possible D gene TRBD1, 5 bases. Germline assignment: CDR1 MNHEY and CDR2 SVGAGI. V lost 2 bases to trimming and J lost 6 bases, with 11 bases between them. The CDR3 extends over 15 amino acids. The CDR3 sequence: CASSYGAAVNSPLHF. The DNA of the CDR3 is TGTGCCAGCAGTTACGGGGCCGCTGTTAATTCACCCCTCCACTTT.

This clonotype has just a few counts. The V call is TRBV7-2, the J call TRBJ2-7; D possibly uses TRBD1 or TRBD2 (6 bases each). The CDR3 runs to 15 residues. The germline gives CDR1 SGHTA, CDR2 FQGNSA. Trimming left V 5 bases short and J 4 bases short, with 18 bases between. CDR3 nucleotide sequence: TGTGCCAGCAGCCTACGGGGCACGGGGGCTTACGAGCAGTACTTC. Translation: CASSLRGTGAYEQYF.

This clonotype was seen ten or more times. V usage is TRBV2 and J usage is TRBJ2-1, with no clear D. V lost 7 bases and J 4 bases, leaving 11 bases between the germline ends. The CDR3 extends over 13 amino acids. Germline V gene lookup returns CDR1 SNHLY and CDR2 FYNNEI. CDR3 loop: CASNAEYYNEQFF. The CDR3 nucleotides are TGTGCCAGCAACGCGGAATATTACAATGAGCAGTTCTTC.

This clonotype came up a few times. The rearrangement uses TRBV20-1 and TRBJ2-2; D is undetermined. This CDR3 spans 15 amino acids. V shed 0 bases and J shed 4 bases, with 12 bases lying between them. Germline CDR1 is DFQATT and CDR2 is SNEGSKA (reference sequence). The CDR3 nucleotides are TGCAGTGCTAGAGACCCCAGCGCGCGCACCGGGGAGCTGTTTTTT. Amino acid sequence: CSARDPSARTGELFF.

This clonotype was detected ten times or more. The CDR3 DNA reads as TGTGCCAGCAGCCTACAGGGGGGGTTCACTGAAGCTTTCTTT. It encodes CASSLQGGFTEAFF. V is TRBV7-2 and J is TRBJ1-1; TRBD1 agrees at 8 bases. Germline CDR1 and CDR2: SGHTA and FQGNSA. The CDR3 has 14 residues. V trimming: 5 bases; J trimming: 4 bases; junction bases outside the gene matches: 6.

The rearrangement links TRBV9 to TRBJ2-1; 11 nucleotides agree with TRBD2. This CDR3 comprises 17 residues. Trimming cost V 4 bases and J 0 bases; bases outside gene matches: 6. Germline V gene lookup returns CDR1 SGDLS and CDR2 YYNGEE. The CDR3 loop is CASSPHSGRGSYNEQFF. The CDR3 coding sequence is TGTGCCAGCAGCCCGCATAGCGGGAGGGGCTCCTACAATGAGCAGTTCTTC.

Ten or more counts support this clonotype. This chain joins TRBV20-1 and TRBJ2-7, with TRBD1 matching 9 bases. The CDR3 sequence is 14 residues long. Trimming took 6 bases from V and 3 from J; bases not matched to a gene: 9. Germline CDR1 and CDR2: DFQATT and SNEGSKA (reference sequence). The CDR3 DNA sequence: TGCAGTGCCAGGACTCCGGGACAGGGCTACGAGCAGTACTTC. Translating gives CSARTPGQGYEQYF.

In this sample, this clonotype turned up a few times. J is TRBJ2-5 and V is TRBV7-2; 9 bases are a match to TRBD1. The CDR3 totals 15 residues. The ends lost 2 bases at V and 4 bases at J; junction bases unmatched: 5. Germline CDR1 is SGHTA and CDR2 is FQGNSA. The CDR3 protein is CASSLRQGGGETQYF. DNA for the CDR3: TGTGCCAGCAGCTTACGACAGGGGGGAGGAGAGACCCAGTACTTC.

Comments on this clonotype: A much larger clonotype is one base distant, so this may be a read error. The gene calls are TRBV27 and TRBJ1-4; D is unresolved. The CDR3 length is 12 residues. The germline V gene has CDR1 MNHEY and CDR2 SMNVEV (reference sequence). V shed 9 bases and J shed 3 bases, with 8 bases lying between them. The CDR3 DNA sequence: TGTGCCAGTAGACAAGCTAATGAAAAACTGTTTTTT. Translating gives CASRQANEKLFF.

The V gene is TRBV5-1, the J gene TRBJ2-1; a possible D gene is TRBD2 (6 bases). Germline CDR1 SGHRS, CDR2 YFSETQ. Trimming took off 5 bases at V and 4 bases at J, with 13 bases between the two ends. The CDR3 consists of 14 residues. The CDR3, as DNA: TGCGCCAGCAGTTTTGCGGAGGGTTACAATGAGCAGTTCTTC. Translated: CASSFAEGYNEQFF.

This clonotype was found many times. This chain links TRBV7-9 with TRBJ1-1; D is unresolved. V was clipped by 5 bases and J by 6 bases, with 13 bases between them. The CDR3 is 13 residues long. Germline lookup yields CDR1 SEHNR and CDR2 FQNEAQ (reference sequence). The CDR3 protein is CASSPGSFAEAFF. The CDR3 DNA reads as TGTGCCAGCAGCCCTGGTAGTTTCGCTGAAGCTTTCTTT.

Remarks on this clonotype: Germline and junction disagree at one end, which may indicate a read error. The CDR3 DNA reads TGCGCCAACAGCCAAGGTGTACAGGGGTACGAGCAGTACTTC. This sequence encodes CANSQGVQGYEQYF. The chain combines TRBV4-1 with TRBJ2-7; TRBD1 agrees at 7 bases. The CDR3 contains 14 residues. Germline CDR1 is MGHRA and CDR2 is YSYEKL.